These T cell receptor beta chains were read from a single sample in a study of PD-1 blockade in classical Hodgkin lymphoma. Here immunoSEQ multiplex PCR was the method, and the copy in TCRdb shows in-frame clones only, minus some. The sample yields more than 95,000 clones, roughly 87% seen once. Source: peripheral blood mononuclear cells (PBMCs), taken before the fourth cycle of nivolumab. Source of these receptors: a human donor with classical Hodgkin lymphoma. Each CDR3 is given with its conserved first and last residue. The D gene is left open where the match is weak. The size of a clone is reported for some rows only, either as once, few or many, or as a class for expanded clones.

clone size: NA; CDR3 length: 15; V gene: TRBV5-1; J gene: TRBJ2-1; D gene: NA; CDR3 protein: CASSLATGAGREQFF; CDR3 DNA: TGCGCCAGCAGCTTGGCCACGGGAGCCGGTCGTGAGCAGTTCTTC
clone size: NA; CDR3 length: 16; V gene: TRBV5-8; J gene: TRBJ2-4; D gene: NA; CDR3 protein: CASSLEQFLSKNIQYF; CDR3 DNA: TGTGCCAGCAGCTTGGAACAGTTTCTGTCCAAAAACATTCAGTACTTC
clone size: NA; CDR3 length: 15; V gene: TRBV5-5; J gene: TRBJ2-6; D gene: NA; CDR3 protein: CASSLSWAGANVLTF; CDR3 DNA: TGTGCCAGCAGCTTGTCATGGGCCGGGGCCAACGTCCTGACTTTC
clone size: NA; CDR3 length: 15; V gene: TRBV25-1; J gene: TRBJ1-6; D gene: NA; CDR3 protein: CASSRRVGDNSPLHF; CDR3 DNA: TGTGCCAGCAGCCGCCGCGTGGGGGATAATTCACCCCTCCACTTT
clone size: NA; CDR3 length: 12; V gene: TRBV4-1; J gene: TRBJ2-7; D gene: NA; CDR3 protein: CASSQDRYEQYF; CDR3 DNA: TGCGCCAGCAGCCAAGATCGGTACGAGCAGTACTTC
clone size: NA; CDR3 length: 15; V gene: TRBV19; J gene: TRBJ2-1; D gene: NA; CDR3 protein: CASSTDRSFRDEQFF; CDR3 DNA: TGTGCCAGTAGTACCGACAGGTCATTTAGGGATGAGCAGTTCTTC
clone size: NA; CDR3 length: 12; V gene: TRBV30; J gene: TRBJ1-5; D gene: NA; CDR3 protein: CAWDGQGNPQHF; CDR3 DNA: TGTGCCTGGGACGGCCAAGGGAATCCCCAGCATTTT
clone size: NA; CDR3 length: 16; V gene: TRBV15; J gene: TRBJ1-1; D gene: NA; CDR3 protein: CATSRTGWEMNTEAFF; CDR3 DNA: TGTGCCACCAGCCGAACAGGGTGGGAAATGAACACTGAAGCTTTCTTT
clone size: NA; CDR3 length: 18; V gene: TRBV30; J gene: TRBJ2-3; D gene: TRBD2; CDR3 protein: CAWGGTSGSWNRGDTQYF; CDR3 DNA: TGTGCCTGGGGTGGGACTAGCGGGAGTTGGAACCGGGGAGATACGCAGTATTTT
clone size: once; CDR3 length: 12; V gene: TRBV18; J gene: TRBJ1-2; D gene: NA; CDR3 protein: CASSPGQRGYTF; CDR3 DNA: TGTGCCAGCTCACCCGGGCAGCGAGGCTACACCTTC
clone size: NA; CDR3 length: 17; V gene: TRBV7-2; J gene: TRBJ2-7; D gene: TRBD2; CDR3 protein: CASSLKGTSGSAYEQYF; CDR3 DNA: TGTGCCAGCAGCTTAAAGGGGACTAGCGGGAGCGCCTACGAGCAGTACTTC
clone size: NA; CDR3 length: 15; V gene: TRBV6-5; J gene: TRBJ1-4; D gene: NA; CDR3 protein: CASSTDGGAREKLFF; CDR3 DNA: TGTGCCAGCAGCACCGACGGAGGCGCGCGGGAAAAACTGTTTTTT
clone size: NA; CDR3 length: 14; V gene: TRBV5-6; J gene: TRBJ1-6; D gene: TRBD1; CDR3 protein: CASSLRGVRSPLHF; CDR3 DNA: TGTGCCAGCAGCCTCAGGGGGGTGAGGTCACCCCTCCACTTT
clone size: NA; CDR3 length: 14; V gene: TRBV18; J gene: TRBJ2-1; D gene: NA; CDR3 protein: CASSQPGPSLKMFF; CDR3 DNA: TGTGCCAGCTCACAACCGGGACCCTCCCTCAAGATGTTCTTC
clone size: NA; CDR3 length: 14; V gene: TRBV19; J gene: TRBJ1-5; D gene: NA; CDR3 protein: CASSSSMSLGPQHF; CDR3 DNA: TGTGCCAGTAGTTCGAGTATGAGTTTGGGGCCCCAGCATTTT
clone size: NA; CDR3 length: 17; V gene: TRBV6-1; J gene: TRBJ2-5; D gene: TRBD2; CDR3 protein: CASSGVLERETRETQYF; CDR3 DNA: TGTGCCAGCAGTGGAGTGTTGGAGCGGGAGACTCGGGAGACCCAGTACTTC
clone size: NA; CDR3 length: 14; V gene: TRBV5-1; J gene: TRBJ1-2; D gene: NA; CDR3 protein: CASSLATPNYGYTF; CDR3 DNA: TGCGCCAGCAGCTTGGCCACTCCAAATTATGGCTACACCTTC
clone size: NA; CDR3 length: 13; V gene: TRBV28; J gene: TRBJ1-2; D gene: NA; CDR3 protein: CASSLNLNYGYTF; CDR3 DNA: TGTGCCAGCAGTTTAAATCTAAACTATGGCTACACCTTC
clone size: NA; CDR3 length: 18; V gene: TRBV5-5; J gene: TRBJ1-2; D gene: NA; CDR3 protein: CASPQLSEAPHNNYGYTF; CDR3 DNA: TGTGCCAGCCCTCAGCTGTCGGAGGCCCCACACAATAACTATGGCTACACCTTC
clone size: NA; CDR3 length: 14; V gene: TRBV21-1; J gene: TRBJ2-1; D gene: NA; CDR3 protein: CARLAGGPYNEQFF; CDR3 DNA: TGTGCCAGGCTAGCGGGAGGGCCCTACAATGAGCAGTTCTTC
clone size: NA; CDR3 length: 12; V gene: TRBV28; J gene: TRBJ2-7; D gene: NA; CDR3 protein: CASSDRIYEQYF; CDR3 DNA: TGTGCCAGCAGTGACAGGATCTACGAGCAGTACTTC
clone size: NA; CDR3 length: 17; V gene: TRBV30; J gene: TRBJ2-7; D gene: TRBD1; CDR3 protein: CAWSVDAPGTGAYEQYF; CDR3 DNA: TGTGCCTGGAGTGTAGACGCCCCCGGGACAGGGGCCTACGAGCAGTACTTC
clone size: NA; CDR3 length: 15; V gene: TRBV10-2; J gene: TRBJ2-1; D gene: NA; CDR3 protein: CASRATRATHNEQFF; CDR3 DNA: TGCGCCAGCAGGGCAACCAGGGCGACCCACAATGAGCAGTTCTTC
clone size: NA; CDR3 length: 15; V gene: TRBV7-2; J gene: TRBJ2-1; D gene: TRBD1; CDR3 protein: CASSPGTGNHNEQFF; CDR3 DNA: TGTGCCAGCAGCCCAGGGACAGGGAATCACAATGAGCAGTTCTTC
clone size: NA; CDR3 length: 15; V gene: TRBV28; J gene: TRBJ2-1; D gene: TRBD2; CDR3 protein: CASRARLAGVFEQFF; CDR3 DNA: TGTGCCAGCAGGGCCAGACTAGCGGGAGTGTTTGAGCAGTTCTTC
clone size: NA; CDR3 length: 18; V gene: TRBV14; J gene: TRBJ2-2; D gene: NA; CDR3 protein: CASSQGARDREYTGELFF; CDR3 DNA: TGTGCCAGCAGCCAAGGGGCGCGGGACAGAGAGTACACCGGGGAGCTGTTTTTT
clone size: NA; CDR3 length: 14; V gene: TRBV6-1; J gene: TRBJ1-3; D gene: NA; CDR3 protein: CASSAENTGNTIYF; CDR3 DNA: TGTGCCAGCAGTGCAGAGAACACTGGAAACACCATATATTTT
clone size: once; CDR3 length: 16; V gene: TRBV7-9; J gene: TRBJ1-4; D gene: NA; CDR3 protein: CASSLRSGGRNEKLFF; CDR3 DNA: TGTGCCAGCAGCTTAAGGTCGGGGGGGCGGAATGAAAAACTGTTTTTT
clone size: NA; CDR3 length: 14; V gene: TRBV27; J gene: TRBJ2-7; D gene: NA; CDR3 protein: CASSKRTASYEQYF; CDR3 DNA: TGTGCCAGCAGTAAAAGGACAGCGTCCTACGAGCAGTACTTC
clone size: NA; CDR3 length: 11; V gene: TRBV6-1; J gene: TRBJ1-2; D gene: NA; CDR3 protein: CASSESGGYTF; CDR3 DNA: TGTGCCAGCAGTGAATCTGGTGGCTACACCTTC
clone size: NA; CDR3 length: 15; V gene: TRBV9; J gene: TRBJ2-6; D gene: NA; CDR3 protein: CASSVRVSGANVLTF; CDR3 DNA: TGTGCCAGCAGCGTACGGGTATCTGGGGCCAACGTCCTGACTTTC
clone size: NA; CDR3 length: 15; V gene: TRBV5-6; J gene: TRBJ1-1; D gene: NA; CDR3 protein: CASSLAQAGNTEAFF; CDR3 DNA: TGTGCCAGCAGCTTGGCCCAGGCAGGGAACACTGAAGCTTTCTTT
clone size: NA; CDR3 length: 15; V gene: TRBV4-3; J gene: TRBJ2-2; D gene: NA; CDR3 protein: CASSRVEGRTGELFF; CDR3 DNA: TGCGCCAGCAGCAGAGTGGAGGGCCGCACCGGGGAGCTGTTTTTT
clone size: NA; CDR3 length: 12; V gene: TRBV19; J gene: TRBJ1-1; D gene: TRBD1; CDR3 protein: CASNRGNTEAFF; CDR3 DNA: TGTGCCAGTAACAGGGGGAACACTGAAGCTTTCTTT
clone size: NA; CDR3 length: 14; V gene: TRBV2; J gene: TRBJ2-1; D gene: NA; CDR3 protein: CASSVGLDYNEQFF; CDR3 DNA: TGTGCCAGCAGTGTCGGTCTAGACTACAATGAGCAGTTCTTC
clone size: NA; CDR3 length: 14; V gene: TRBV5-5; J gene: TRBJ1-1; D gene: NA; CDR3 protein: CASSLRQLNTEAFF; CDR3 DNA: TGTGCCAGCAGCTTGCGGCAACTTAACACTGAAGCTTTCTTT
clone size: NA; CDR3 length: 16; V gene: TRBV10-2; J gene: TRBJ1-2; D gene: NA; CDR3 protein: CASSESGGRGAEGYTF; CDR3 DNA: TGCGCCAGCAGTGAGTCTGGTGGCAGGGGCGCGGAAGGCTACACCTTC
clone size: NA; CDR3 length: 18; V gene: TRBV4-1; J gene: TRBJ2-3; D gene: NA; CDR3 protein: CASSQEGMGAGVTDTQYF; CDR3 DNA: TGCGCCAGCAGCCAAGAAGGTATGGGAGCAGGGGTCACAGATACGCAGTATTTT
clone size: NA; CDR3 length: 13; V gene: TRBV4-3; J gene: TRBJ2-3; D gene: NA; CDR3 protein: CASSQDWFDTQYF; CDR3 DNA: TGCGCCAGCAGCCAAGATTGGTTTGATACGCAGTATTTT
clone size: NA; CDR3 length: 17; V gene: TRBV25-1; J gene: TRBJ2-2; D gene: TRBD2; CDR3 protein: CASSDSGREGHGGELFF; CDR3 DNA: TGTGCCAGCAGTGACTCCGGGCGGGAGGGCCATGGCGGGGAGCTGTTTTTT
clone size: NA; CDR3 length: 15; V gene: TRBV27; J gene: TRBJ1-5; D gene: NA; CDR3 protein: CASSFLNQMNQPQHF; CDR3 DNA: TGTGCCAGCAGTTTCCTGAACCAGATGAATCAGCCCCAGCATTTT
clone size: NA; CDR3 length: 13; V gene: TRBV30; J gene: TRBJ1-4; D gene: TRBD1; CDR3 protein: CAWNGQGGEKLFF; CDR3 DNA: TGTGCCTGGAACGGACAGGGGGGCGAAAAACTGTTTTTT
clone size: NA; CDR3 length: 15; V gene: TRBV28; J gene: TRBJ2-2; D gene: NA; CDR3 protein: CASSLEGYNTGELFF; CDR3 DNA: TGTGCCAGCAGTTTAGAGGGGTACAACACCGGGGAGCTGTTTTTT
clone size: NA; CDR3 length: 15; V gene: TRBV4-3; J gene: TRBJ2-3; D gene: TRBD1; CDR3 protein: CASSQGQGGLDTQYF; CDR3 DNA: TGCGCCAGCAGCCAAGGACAGGGTGGGCTGGATACGCAGTATTTT
clone size: NA; CDR3 length: 19; V gene: TRBV18; J gene: TRBJ2-6; D gene: TRBD2; CDR3 protein: CASSPSVGLAISGANVLTF; CDR3 DNA: TGTGCCAGCTCACCATCTGTCGGACTAGCTATTTCTGGGGCCAACGTCCTGACTTTC
clone size: NA; CDR3 length: 14; V gene: TRBV19; J gene: TRBJ1-5; D gene: NA; CDR3 protein: CASANTGSNQPQHF; CDR3 DNA: TGTGCCAGCGCTAACACCGGTAGCAATCAGCCCCAGCATTTT
clone size: few; CDR3 length: 16; V gene: TRBV7-9; J gene: TRBJ1-2; D gene: TRBD1; CDR3 protein: CASSATPGQGEYGYTF; CDR3 DNA: TGTGCCAGCAGCGCCACACCGGGACAGGGGGAATATGGCTACACCTTC
clone size: once; CDR3 length: 13; V gene: TRBV2; J gene: TRBJ1-4; D gene: NA; CDR3 protein: CATSLRFNEKLFF; CDR3 DNA: TGTGCCACCTCCTTACGGTTTAATGAAAAACTGTTTTTT
clone size: NA; CDR3 length: 14; V gene: TRBV6-1; J gene: TRBJ2-5; D gene: NA; CDR3 protein: CASSEGNIRKTQYF; CDR3 DNA: TGTGCCAGCAGTGAAGGGAATATCAGAAAGACCCAGTACTTC
clone size: once; CDR3 length: 15; V gene: TRBV4-2; J gene: TRBJ2-7; D gene: NA; CDR3 protein: CASSQDSGRYYEQYF; CDR3 DNA: TGTGCCAGCAGCCAAGACTCGGGGCGCTACTACGAGCAGTACTTC
clone size: NA; CDR3 length: 12; V gene: TRBV30; J gene: TRBJ2-7; D gene: NA; CDR3 protein: CAWSVVPYEQYF; CDR3 DNA: TGTGCCTGGAGTGTAGTTCCCTACGAGCAGTACTTC
clone size: once; CDR3 length: 15; V gene: TRBV9; J gene: TRBJ2-2; D gene: NA; CDR3 protein: CASSAGTVDTGELFF; CDR3 DNA: TGTGCCAGCAGCGCGGGGACGGTGGACACCGGGGAGCTGTTTTTT
clone size: NA; CDR3 length: 11; V gene: TRBV20-1; J gene: TRBJ2-5; D gene: NA; CDR3 protein: CSAREGETQYF; CDR3 DNA: TGCAGTGCTAGAGAGGGAGAGACCCAGTACTTC